The 19 T cell receptor beta chains presented below share a single source sample, sequenced in a study of T cells in Graves' hyperthyroidism and ophthalmopathy. Using RNA transcripts as the source, TCR beta CDR3 regions were amplified. Carried out on the TCR CDR3, a first-round RT-PCR used the HTBI primer set. TCRdb ran MiXCR on the multiplex PCR reads and lists one entry per CDR3 protein. Counted here are roughly 170,000 distinct CDR3 sequences, about a sixth occurring once; the ten biggest clones make up around 29%. The sequencing sample was made of blood. These TCRs come from a woman between 45 and 60 years old with Graves' hyperthyroidism.

This clonotype has at least ten counts. The V call is TRBV2, the J call TRBJ1-6, with D possibly TRBD1 on 5 matching bases. The CDR3 consists of 16 residues. The ends were cut back, 4 bases at V and 6 bases at J, with 16 bases in the middle. Germline V gene data show CDR1 as SNHLY and CDR2 as FYNNEI. In DNA, the CDR3 is TGTGCCAGCAGTGTGTGGGGCCTAATTATTAATTCACCCCTCCACTTT. Translation: CASSVWGLIINSPLHF.

To note about this clonotype: The junction differs from germline at one of its ends, possibly a read error. The chain carries TRBV6-2 or TRBV6-3 and TRBJ2-2; tentative D call: TRBD1 (6 bases). Germline lookup yields CDR1 MNHEY and CDR2 SVGEGT. This CDR3 is built from 15 residues. CDR3: CASSYGLRDTGELFF. DNA for the CDR3: TGTGCCAGCAGTTACGGACTTAGGGACACTGGGGAGCTGTTTTTT.

The CDR3 coding sequence is TGTGCCAGCAGTTTAGTTCGGACTAGCGGGAGTCACGAGCAGTACTTC. Its translation is CASSLVRTSGSHEQYF. This chain links TRBV12-3 or TRBV12-4 with TRBJ2-7; TRBD2 agrees at 13 bases. Unmatched junction bases numbered 5, after V lost 1 base and J lost 5 bases. The CDR3 sequence is 16 residues long.

This clonotype was observed many times. The J gene is TRBJ1-1, the V gene TRBV2, with a possible D match to TRBD1 (6 bases). Per the germline V gene, CDR1 is SNHLY and CDR2 is FYNNEI. This CDR3 has 12 amino acids. With 6 bases removed from V and 11 bases from J, the gap between germline ends came to 16 bases. The CDR3 nucleotides read TGTGCCAGCAGAACCACAGGGATAAGGGCTTTCTTT. This translates into CASRTTGIRAFF.

This clonotype was detected a few times. This chain joins TRBV6-1 and TRBJ2-5; maybe TRBD2 (6 bases). V was shortened by 10 bases and J by 3 bases, with 15 bases between the two germline ends. Per the germline V gene, CDR1 is MNHNS and CDR2 is SASEGT. The CDR3 contains 13 residues. CDR3 loop: CAISGTWKETQYF. The DNA of the CDR3 is TGTGCCATTAGCGGAACTTGGAAAGAGACCCAGTACTTC.

This clonotype was counted many times. The genes are TRBV3-1 and TRBJ1-2; 7 positions agree with TRBD1. The J segment lost 0 bases and the V segment lost 3 bases, leaving 13 bases of the junction unmatched. The CDR3 runs 18 residues. Germline loops: CDR1 LGHDT, CDR2 YNNKEL (reference sequence). This CDR3 reads CASSHSTLRDRANYGYTF. The CDR3 nucleotides read TGTGCCAGCAGCCACTCCACGCTCCGGGACAGAGCTAACTATGGCTACACCTTC.

The genes are TRBV3-1 and TRBJ2-2; 9 nucleotides line up with TRBD2. V shed 1 base and J 5 bases; nucleotides not matched to a gene: 11. The CDR3 is 18 amino acids. Germline V gene lookup returns CDR1 LGHDT and CDR2 YNNKEL (reference sequence). The chain's CDR3 is CASSQAIVSGGWTGELFF. DNA of the CDR3: TGTGCCAGCAGCCAAGCAATCGTTAGCGGGGGCTGGACCGGGGAGCTGTTTTTT.

This clonotype was recorded many times. The chain combines TRBV28 with TRBJ2-3; D may be TRBD1 or TRBD2 (5 bases each). In germline, CDR1 is MDHEN, CDR2 SYDVKM. Trimming shortened V by 2 bases and J by 2 bases, and 8 bases separated the two germline ends. The CDR3 length is 14 residues. The CDR3 sequence is CASSLGGTTDTQYF. CDR3 nucleotide sequence: TGTGCCAGCAGTTTAGGGGGAACCACAGATACGCAGTATTTT.

This clonotype has a count of ten or more. The chain joins TRBV7-9 to TRBJ1-1, with TRBD1 identical over 7 bases. Germline V gene sequence: CDR1 SEHNR, CDR2 FQNEAQ (reference sequence). With V trimmed by 4 bases and J by 1 base, 9 bases remained unmatched. The CDR3 loop spans 16 amino acids. The CDR3 sequence: CASSSTVDRENTEAFF. CDR3 DNA sequence: TGTGCCAGCAGCTCTACCGTCGACAGGGAGAACACTGAAGCTTTCTTT.

This clonotype was found many times. This rearrangement joins TRBV28 to TRBJ2-5; 8 nucleotides match TRBD1. The V and J ends lost 6 bases and 2 bases, in that order; junction bases with no gene match: 2. Germline CDR1 reads MDHEN; CDR2 reads SYDVKM. The CDR3 length is 13 residues. The CDR3 loop is CASSRTGQETQYF. In nucleotides, the CDR3 is TGTGCCAGCAGCCGGACAGGGCAAGAGACCCAGTACTTC.

This clonotype appeared many times. The chain combines TRBV3-1 with TRBJ1-6, with unresolved D. The CDR3 totals 14 residues. V was trimmed by 3 bases and J by 6 bases, leaving 9 bases between them. Germline V lookup: CDR1 LGHDT, CDR2 YNNKEL (reference sequence). In DNA, the CDR3 is TGTGCCAGCAGCCAGTTCAACCTTAATTCACCCCTCCACTTT. Translation gives CASSQFNLNSPLHF.

This clonotype has just one count. The chain carries TRBV25-1 and TRBJ1-6; D perhaps matches TRBD1 (6 bases). From germline, CDR1 is MGHDK and CDR2 SYGVNS. The CDR3 length is 15 residues. Trimming removed 6 bases at V and 6 bases at J, with 15 bases between. CDR3 sequence: CASSNTGASNSPLHF. Here the CDR3 DNA reads TGTGCCAGCAGCAATACGGGGGCCAGTAATTCACCCCTCCACTTT.

This clonotype was counted between two and nine times. The chain couples TRBV15 to TRBJ1-5; D is possibly TRBD1 (6 bases). V shed 5 bases and J shed 1 base, with 15 bases lying between them. Germline V gene data show CDR1 as LNHNV and CDR2 as YYDKDF (reference sequence). This CDR3 is 16 amino acids long. The CDR3 loop is CATSDPGQGSNQPQHF. In DNA form, the CDR3 reads TGTGCCACCAGCGACCCGGGGCAGGGGAGCAATCAGCCCCAGCATTTT.

The rearrangement links TRBV4-1 to TRBJ1-1; 9 nucleotides agree with TRBD1. Germline CDR1 is MGHRA and CDR2 is YSYEKL. The CDR3 is made up of 15 amino acids. V was clipped by 1 base and J by 6 bases; unmatched bases: 6. This chain's CDR3 is CASSQAQDRGSEAFF. For the CDR3, the DNA is TGCGCCAGCAGCCAAGCACAGGACAGGGGCTCTGAAGCTTTCTTT.

This clonotype was found many times. The chain is built from TRBV7-9 and TRBJ1-1; D gene unclear. Germline CDR1 SEHNR, CDR2 FQNEAQ (reference sequence). Between the trimmed V and J ends, which lost 5 bases and 4 bases, there was a span of 11 bases. This CDR3 spans 13 amino acids. CDR3: CASSPPGGTEAFF. The CDR3 DNA is TGTGCCAGCAGCCCACCAGGAGGCACTGAAGCTTTCTTT.

The genes are TRBV27 and TRBJ2-1, with D uncertain. Germline V CDR1 and CDR2: MNHEY, SMNVEV (reference sequence). V was cut by 5 bases and J by 3 bases, with 11 bases left in between. This CDR3 is built from 14 residues. The DNA for the CDR3 is TGTGCCAGCAGTGAATCTAGGATCTACAATGAGCAGTTCTTC. Residues: CASSESRIYNEQFF.

This clonotype was found many times. This chain links TRBV7-9 with TRBJ1-4; tentative D call: TRBD1 (6 bases). CDR3 length equals 17 residues. V gave up 1 base and J gave up 6 bases, with 18 bases separating them. Germline lookup yields CDR1 SEHNR and CDR2 FQNEAQ (reference sequence). CDR3 bases: TGTGCCAGCAGCTTAGGATGGACAGCTAAAGGGGATGAAAAACTGTTTTTT. Its translation: CASSLGWTAKGDEKLFF.

The V and J genes are TRBV7-9 and TRBJ1-1; TRBD1 might be the D (5 bases). The germline V gene encodes CDR1 SEHNR and CDR2 FQNEAQ (reference sequence). The CDR3 is 15 amino acids. Trimming removed 8 bases from V and 4 bases from J, with 20 bases in between. The CDR3 spells CASGPGPSWGTEAFF. The CDR3, as DNA: TGTGCCAGCGGACCGGGACCTTCTTGGGGCACTGAAGCTTTCTTT. Based on the CDR3 plus reference TRBV7-9 and TRBJ1-1, the full variable domain is DTGVSQNPRHKITKRGQNVTFRCDPISEHNRLYWYRQTLGQGPEFLTYFQNEAQLEKSRLLSDRFSAERPKGSFSTLEIQRTEQGDSAMYLCASGPGPSWGTEAFFGQGTRLTVV.

This clonotype was observed at least ten times. The V call is TRBV27, the J call TRBJ2-1; 9 nucleotides agree with TRBD2. CDR1 MNHEY and CDR2 SMNVEV come from the germline V gene (reference sequence). The CDR3 contains 15 residues. With V trimmed by 1 base and J by 5 bases, 3 bases remained unmatched. Written as DNA, the CDR3 is TGTGCCAGCAGTTTATTCTCTAGCGGGGACAATGAGCAGTTCTTC. As protein: CASSLFSSGDNEQFF.